This paragraph reports one TCR beta chain. The antigen is unknown. These data belong to a study of shared clonotypes between healthy human individuals. Study-level points and caveats: Sequencing depth was a factor that was expected to affect clonotype sharing among donors. Naive subsets typically showed greater estimated richness than memory subsets.

The donors, healthy adults who were HIV-negative, had experienced no recent acute infections or vaccinations. CDR3 length: 14 residues. Germline values: CDR1 SGHNT, CDR2 YYREEE (reference sequence). The trim removed 4 bases at V and 3 bases at J, leaving 2 bases unmatched. Running of the assay took place at deep level. Sequenced by immunoSEQ multiplex PCR; TCRdb stores in-frame clones only, minus some. The sample gives 2.5 million or so clones, over 85% of which show up once; about 0.13% is in the top ten. The sequenced sample consisted of naive CD4+ T cells sorted from blood. Subset noted: CD45RA+ positively selected. The chain combines TRBV5-4 with TRBJ1-2; 11 nucleotides agree with TRBD1. The receptor comes from a man between 18 and 35 years old in good health. The CDR3 nucleotides read TGTGCCAGCAGCCCGGACAGGGGGCACTATGGCTACACCTTC. This codes for CASSPDRGHYGYTF.